The text below deals with one T cell receptor (beta chain). The target of this receptor is not known. No much larger clone exists at a distance of one base, and base qualities are not known. The CDR3 spans 13 residues, from the cysteine through the phenylalanine. Only the CDR3 DNA is retained, 39 bases long and in frame from the first base. Trimming takes 5 bases off V and 7 bases off J; junction bases not matched to a gene: 2. From a lookup of the germline V gene, CDR1 and CDR2 are WSHSY and SAAADI. No treatment had been received by any patient before thyroid surgery. Using T-cell receptor beta sequencing, the researchers looked back retrospectively at clinical samples from patients, gathered between about 2012 and 2019. The sample belongs to a study of metastatic and nonmetastatic thyroid tumors (dated by TCRdb to 2019 to 2021). About the full investigation: The researchers compared repertoires between peripheral blood samples and tumor or nodule tissue samples from patients with malignant or benign thyroid disease. General findings and caveats noted by the study authors: TCR beta diversity was reported as significantly higher in malignant tumors than in benign nodules, in both blood and tumor samples.

To prepare the library, PCR was applied. Instrument on record: Illumina HiSeq 4000. High-throughput sequencing was used to profile the CDR3 region of the TCR beta-chain in every patient. The study's processing was this. The researchers built a classifier to tell apart papillary thyroid cancer patients with distant metastasis, based on CDR3 differences among clinicopathological groups. Repertoire diversity was assessed with the Shannon index, and tumor-blood repertoire similarity with the Morisita-Horn index. The public reads were run again by TCRdb, first through fastp at Q25 and then through MiXCR, and only productive beta chains were kept. TCRdb's processing, not the authors' own work, is the source of the V and J calls. In this sample the table shows under 20,000 clones, under 30% of which occur a single time. The ten largest account for 22% of the sample.

Sequenced input: tumor tissue. The V gene is TRBV10-2 and the J gene is TRBJ1-5; 10 central bases correspond to TRBD1. The TCR comes from a female donor with papillary thyroid cancer or a benign thyroid nodule (not recorded which). Some clones in this sample may be carry-over from other donors' samples. The DNA sequence reads TGCGCCAGCAGTCCGGGACAGGGGCAGCCCCAGCATTTT. This codes for CASSPGQGQPQHF.